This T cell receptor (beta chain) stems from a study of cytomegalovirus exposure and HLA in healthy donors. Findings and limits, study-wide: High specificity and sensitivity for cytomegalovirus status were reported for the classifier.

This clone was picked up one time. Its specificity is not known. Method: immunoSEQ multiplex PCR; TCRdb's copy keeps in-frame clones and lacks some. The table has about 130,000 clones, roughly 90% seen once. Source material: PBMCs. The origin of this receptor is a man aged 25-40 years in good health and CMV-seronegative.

In DNA, the CDR3 is TGTGCCAGCAGTGGACTGATCCGGGGGAATGAAAAACTGTTTTTT. Amino acids: CASSGLIRGNEKLFF. The chain joins TRBV28 to TRBJ1-4, with D maybe TRBD1 (5 bases). The CDR3 is made up of 15 amino acids. V lost 5 bases, J lost 5 bases, and 15 bases lay in between. The germline V gene has CDR1 MDHEN and CDR2 SYDVKM.